A single sample gave rise to the 17 T cell receptor beta chains below, sequenced in a study of cytomegalovirus exposure and HLA in healthy donors. Use of 60 Vbeta and 13 Jbeta primers characterized the PCR. Sequencing was performed with immunoSEQ multiplex PCR; in TCRdb, only in-frame clones are kept and a portion is missing. The profile covers about 140,000 clones, with roughly two thirds appearing a single time and 1% to 1.5% taken by the ten largest. Source material: PBMCs. Every receptor here comes from a woman in her thirties or forties in good health and CMV-seronegative.

The chain couples TRBV9 to TRBJ2-5; 9 bases agree with TRBD1. After removal of 4 bases from V and 5 bases from J, the junction contained 6 bases not matched to a gene. This CDR3 contains 14 residues. CDR1 SGDLS and CDR2 YYNGEE come from the germline V gene. The CDR3, as DNA: TGTGCCAGCAGCCCGGGACAGGGAGACGAGACCCAGTACTTC. This codes for CASSPGQGDETQYF.

This chain uses TRBV27 with TRBJ1-1; a possible D gene is TRBD1 (5 bases). CDR1 and CDR2 (germline): MNHEY, SMNVEV (reference sequence). V shed 3 bases and J shed 8 bases, with 13 bases lying between them. The CDR3 length is 13 residues. The CDR3 loop is CASSFDSLNEAFF. In nucleotides, the CDR3 is TGTGCCAGCAGTTTCGACAGCCTTAACGAAGCTTTCTTT.

This chain joins TRBV5-4 and TRBJ2-2, with 12 nucleotides matching TRBD1. Germline V gene lookup returns CDR1 SGHNT and CDR2 YYREEE (reference sequence). J lost 6 bases, V lost 2 bases, and 5 bases had no gene match. This CDR3 is built from 16 residues. This CDR3 reads CASSFGTGGKSGELFF. CDR3 DNA sequence: TGTGCCAGCAGCTTCGGGACAGGGGGCAAATCCGGGGAGCTGTTTTTT. Supplemented by reference TRBV5-4 and TRBJ2-2, the full variable domain reads ETGVTQSPTHLIKTRGQQVTLRCSSQSGHNTVSWYQQALGQGPQFIFQYYREEENGRGNFPPRFSGLQFPNYSSELNVNALELDDSALYLCASSFGTGGKSGELFFGEGSRLTVL.

In its sample, this clone was seen once. The chain joins TRBV5-4 to TRBJ2-2, with 8 bases aligning to TRBD1. Germline V CDR1 and CDR2: SGHNT, YYREEE (reference sequence). CDR3 length equals 17 residues. V trimming: 2 bases; J trimming: 1 base; junction bases outside the gene matches: 7. The CDR3 spells CASSLGQGPRNTGELFF. The CDR3 DNA sequence: TGTGCCAGCAGCTTAGGACAGGGACCGCGGAACACCGGGGAGCTGTTTTTT.

V gene TRBV6-6 combines with J gene TRBJ2-2, with D tentatively TRBD2 (5 bases). V lost 8 bases, J lost 6 bases, and 13 bases lay in between. The V gene's germline CDR1 is MNHNY and CDR2 SVGAGI (reference sequence). The CDR3 loop spans 13 amino acids. In DNA form, the CDR3 reads TGTGCCAGCCAAGAGGGCCGCGCCGGGGAGCTGTTTTTT. This codes for CASQEGRAGELFF.

The chain is built from TRBV6-1 and TRBJ1-1; a possible D gene is TRBD1 (5 bases). The CDR3 has 13 residues. V was clipped by 8 bases and J by 1 base, with 11 bases between them. The germline gives CDR1 MNHNS, CDR2 SASEGT. CDR3 residues: CASLGGANTEAFF. CDR3 coding DNA: TGTGCCAGCCTGGGGGGTGCGAACACTGAAGCTTTCTTT.

This clone appeared a few times. J is TRBJ2-1 and V is TRBV5-4; D remains ambiguous. The germline V and J ends were trimmed by 4 bases and 0 bases, with 11 bases remaining between them. The CDR3 has 15 amino acids. CDR1 and CDR2 from the germline V gene are SGHNT and YYREEE (reference sequence). DNA of the CDR3: TGTGCCAGCAGCCCTCCACGAGGCTCCTACAATGAGCAGTTCTTC. Translating gives CASSPPRGSYNEQFF.

The rearrangement joins TRBV28 to TRBJ2-3, with 7 bases aligning to TRBD1. The V and J ends lost 5 bases and 4 bases, in that order; junction bases with no gene match: 9. The CDR3 is made up of 15 amino acids. Germline V lookup: CDR1 MDHEN, CDR2 SYDVKM. Here the CDR3 DNA reads TGTGCCAGCAGTCCTGACAGGGTTGGCGCAGATACGCAGTATTTT. Its translation is CASSPDRVGADTQYF.

The CDR3 sequence is CASSLEGTWNTGELFF. CDR3 nucleotides: TGTGCCAGCAGCTTAGAGGGGACATGGAACACCGGGGAGCTGTTTTTT. V and J are TRBV7-2 and TRBJ2-2; a weak D match, TRBD1 (6 bases). From germline, CDR1 is SGHTA and CDR2 FQGNSA. The V end was cut by 1 base, the J end by 1 base, with 10 bases between. This CDR3 region has 16 residues.

V and J are TRBV5-1 and TRBJ1-1; D unclear. Trimming took off 1 base at V and 0 bases at J, with 10 bases between the two ends. The CDR3 totals 15 residues. The germline V gene encodes CDR1 SGHRS and CDR2 YFSETQ. The CDR3 loop is CASSLKEGMNTEAFF. CDR3 nucleotide sequence: TGCGCCAGCAGCTTGAAGGAGGGCATGAACACTGAAGCTTTCTTT.

The chain uses TRBV25-1 and TRBJ2-3; possibly TRBD1 for D (5 bases). V gave up 3 bases and J gave up 3 bases, with 16 bases separating them. Germline V CDR1 and CDR2: MGHDK, SYGVNS. This CDR3 has 16 residues. The CDR3 DNA reads TGTGCCAGCAGTGAGGGCTTAGGGGTCAGTACAGATACGCAGTATTTT. Amino acids: CASSEGLGVSTDTQYF.

This clone is a singleton in its sample. This chain uses TRBV15 with TRBJ1-6; D is possibly TRBD1 (6 bases). The germline V gene has CDR1 LNHNV and CDR2 YYDKDF (reference sequence). V was trimmed by 0 bases and J by 5 bases, leaving 11 bases between them. There are 16 residues in the CDR3. This CDR3 is CATSREPGQNNSPLHF. CDR3 bases: TGTGCCACCAGCAGAGAACCGGGACAAAATAATTCACCCCTCCACTTT.

This sequence joins TRBV7-6 and TRBJ2-3; D uncertain. Trimming shortened V by 1 base and J by 4 bases, and 9 bases separated the two germline ends. Germline CDR1 reads SGHVS; CDR2 reads FNYEAQ. The CDR3 spans 14 residues. Here the CDR3 reads CASSLVAVPDTQYF. CDR3 nucleotide sequence: TGTGCCAGCAGCTTAGTGGCTGTTCCAGATACGCAGTATTTT.

The chain carries TRBV7-2 and TRBJ1-1, with TRBD1 matching 9 bases. V was clipped by 1 base and J by 0 bases; unmatched bases: 0. CDR3 length: 15 amino acids. The germline CDR1 and CDR2 sequences are SGHTA and FQGNSA. This CDR3 is CASSLGTGVNTEAFF. In nucleotides, the CDR3 is TGTGCCAGCAGCTTAGGGACAGGGGTGAACACTGAAGCTTTCTTT.

There are a few counts of this clone. This chain uses TRBV6-5 with TRBJ2-5; 10 bases are a match to TRBD2. This CDR3 comprises 15 residues. V trimming: 2 bases; J trimming: 5 bases; junction bases outside the gene matches: 5. Germline loops: CDR1 MNHEY, CDR2 SVGAGI. The CDR3 nucleotides read TGTGCCAGCAGTTACGGAGCGGGGGGGCCCGAGACCCAGTACTTC. Its protein product is CASSYGAGGPETQYF.

This rearrangement joins TRBV4-1 to TRBJ2-1; TRBD2 aligns across 9 bases. CDR1 is MGHRA and CDR2 is YSYEKL in the germline V gene. Trimming removed 4 bases from V and 4 bases from J; junction bases left unmatched: 17. This CDR3 is 19 amino acids long. Here the CDR3 DNA reads TGCGCCAGCAGCCCCCGGGGGGGCCCGGGACTAGCCCTATACAATGAGCAGTTCTTC. Its translation is CASSPRGGPGLALYNEQFF.

V is TRBV6-6 and J is TRBJ1-5, with 7 bases matching TRBD1. Germline lookup yields CDR1 MNHNY and CDR2 SVGAGI (reference sequence). There are 15 residues in the CDR3. The ends lost 2 bases at V and 4 bases at J; junction bases unmatched: 5. In DNA form, the CDR3 reads TGTGCCAGCAGTTACGAGGCAGGGGGTAATCAGCCCCAGCATTTT. It is translated as CASSYEAGGNQPQHF.